A selection of T cell receptor beta chains follows, all from one sample in a study of blood T cells in healthy people across ages. Using its own MiXCR run on the 5' RACE reads, TCRdb lists one record per CDR3 protein. The data hold about 800,000 distinct CDR3 sequences, with roughly 64% observed a single time. What was sequenced was blood. The receptors shown here come from a man younger than 40 in good health. Each CDR3 is given with its conserved first and last residue. D genes are given only for firm matches. Clone size is not always given. Where it is, it says once, few, many or a class for expanded clones.

abundance	v_gene	j_gene	d_gene	CDR3nt	CDR3aa
-	TRBV3-1	TRBJ2-3	TRBD2	TGTGCCAGCAGCCCTCGCTTTAGCGGGGGGCCTACGCAGTATTTT	CASSPRFSGGPTQYF
few	TRBV10-3	TRBJ2-4	-	TGTGCCATCAGTCGACCAGCAGACCCGGGCATTCAGTACTTC	CAISRPADPGIQYF
-	TRBV5-1	TRBJ2-3	TRBD2	TGCGCCAGCGGAAATCAGCGGGGGGGAGATACGCAGTATTTT	CASGNQRGGDTQYF
few	TRBV7-2	TRBJ2-4	-	TGTGCCAGCAGTCCGACAGGGTCCCGGGAGCAGTACTTC	CASSPTGSREQYF
-	TRBV10-2	TRBJ1-2	TRBD1	TGCGCCAGCAGTCCCGGGACAGGGTTGTTCTTGGGCTACACCTTC	CASSPGTGLFLGYTF
-	TRBV29-1	TRBJ1-3	-	TGCAGCGTGGCCGGGGCGGACGTTAACACCATATATTTT	CSVAGADVNTIYF
-	TRBV3-1	TRBJ2-3	-	TGTGCCAGCAGCCCCGGACAGAAAACAGATACGCAGTATTTT	CASSPGQKTDTQYF
-	TRBV4-2	TRBJ1-2	-	TGTGCCAGCAGCCGAGGGACGTTAGCTAACTATGGCTACACCTTC	CASSRGTLANYGYTF
-	TRBV13	TRBJ2-7	-	TGTGCCAGCAGCCGAGAAATAGACGGAGACTACGAGCAGTACTTC	CASSREIDGDYEQYF
few	TRBV6-2/TRBV6-3	TRBJ2-1	TRBD2	TGTGCCAGCAGTTACGGGAGCGGGGGGGCCACCTACAATGAGCAGTTCTTC	CASSYGSGGATYNEQFF
few	TRBV7-2	TRBJ2-3	TRBD2	TGTGCCAGCAGCTTAAGGGACTACAAAACAGATACGCAGTATTTT	CASSLRDYKTDTQYF
-	TRBV4-3	TRBJ2-7	-	TGCGCCAGCAGCCAAGAAAGACAGTTTACCTACGAGCAGTACTTC	CASSQERQFTYEQYF
-	TRBV5-1	TRBJ2-7	-	TGCGCCAGCAGCTTGGGCGAGGGGCTCAACGAGCAGTACTTC	CASSLGEGLNEQYF
few	TRBV21-1	TRBJ1-5	-	TGTGCCAGCAGCCGCGGACAGAGAAATCAGCCCCAGCATTTT	CASSRGQRNQPQHF
-	TRBV20-1	TRBJ2-1	-	TGCAGTGCCCGGTGGGGTAGGGGCGATGAGCAGTTCTTC	CSARWGRGDEQFF
-	TRBV28	TRBJ2-1	TRBD2	TGTGCCAGCCGACGCGGGGGTTACTACAATGAGCAGTTCTTC	CASRRGGYYNEQFF
few	TRBV28	TRBJ1-2	TRBD1	TGTGCCAGCAGTCCCGGGACAGGGGTCTACGGCTACACCTTC	CASSPGTGVYGYTF
-	TRBV6-2/TRBV6-3	TRBJ2-1	TRBD2	TGTGCCAGCAGTCTAGCGGGAAGTAAAAATGAGCAGTTCTTC	CASSLAGSKNEQFF
-	TRBV7-2	TRBJ2-7	-	TGTGCCAGTAGCTCTACAGGGTCAACCCAGCAGTACTTC	CASSSTGSTQQYF
-	TRBV18	TRBJ2-1	-	TGTGCCAGCTCCCCCTCGGAGGGATGGGAAAAGCAGTTCTTC	CASSPSEGWEKQFF
-	TRBV2	TRBJ2-7	-	TGTGCCAGCAGTGTCGGTGACAGCCCCTACGAGCAGTACTTC	CASSVGDSPYEQYF
-	TRBV6-2/TRBV6-3	TRBJ1-1	-	TGTGCCAGCAGTTACACTGTTTTTGTGGGAAAGGCCGACAGTGAAGCTTTCTTT	CASSYTVFVGKADSEAFF
many	TRBV13	TRBJ1-5	TRBD1	TGTGCCAGCAGCTCGCGGACAGGGAATCAGCCCCAGCATTTT	CASSSRTGNQPQHF
once	TRBV7-3	TRBJ2-7	TRBD2	TGTGCCAGCAGTTCCGGTAGCGGGAGGTCCAATGAGCAGTACTTC	CASSSGSGRSNEQYF
-	TRBV5-1	TRBJ1-5	-	TGCGCCAGCAGCTTTTTCGGGGGCAGCAATCAGCCCCAGCATTTT	CASSFFGGSNQPQHF
-	TRBV20-1	TRBJ1-1	-	TGCAGTGCTAGACACCTGAACCCGATGAACACTGAAGCTTTCTTT	CSARHLNPMNTEAFF
-	TRBV27	TRBJ2-7	-	TGTGCCAGCACGGGACCGTCTTACGAGCAGTACTTC	CASTGPSYEQYF
-	TRBV29-1	TRBJ2-6	-	TGCGGCGTTGAAGTTTGGGGTACCGGGGCCAACGTCCTGACTTTC	CGVEVWGTGANVLTF
few	TRBV7-2	TRBJ2-7	-	TGTGCCAGCAGCTTTAGAGGGGGAGGATCCTACGAGCAGTACTTC	CASSFRGGGSYEQYF
-	TRBV20-1	TRBJ2-7	-	TGCAGTGCTAGGGGGCAGATGATACTAGCCGTTAAAGGGGAGCAGTACTTC	CSARGQMILAVKGEQYF
-	TRBV27	TRBJ2-1	TRBD2	TGTGCCAGCAGGCTAGCGGTGAGCTCCTACAATGAGCAGTTCTTC	CASRLAVSSYNEQFF
-	TRBV6-5	TRBJ2-1	-	TGTGCCAGCAGCTCCGGGAGTCCCTACAATGAGCAGTTCTTC	CASSSGSPYNEQFF
few	TRBV20-1	TRBJ1-2	-	TGCAGTGTCCTCTCGGGGGGCCTCACTAACTATGGCTACACCTTC	CSVLSGGLTNYGYTF
-	TRBV27	TRBJ2-3	-	TGTGCCAGCGCTCCTCTCGAGGGAGGCTCGCAGTATTTT	CASAPLEGGSQYF
-	TRBV7-2	TRBJ1-2	TRBD1	TGTGCCAGCAGCTTATATTCCGGGACAGACTATGGCTACACCTTC	CASSLYSGTDYGYTF
-	TRBV10-2	TRBJ2-1	TRBD2	TGCGCCAGCAACGGGCTAGCGGGGGACAATGAGCAGTTCTTC	CASNGLAGDNEQFF
-	TRBV6-5	TRBJ2-3	TRBD2	TGTGCCAGCAGTACGGGGGGGCCGGCAGATACGCAGTATTTT	CASSTGGPADTQYF
few	TRBV5-1	TRBJ2-5	-	TGCGCCTCTCGAGGGGGGGCCCATCAAGAGACCCAGTACTTC	CASRGGAHQETQYF
few	TRBV29-1	TRBJ2-1	TRBD2	TGCAGCGTTGGTGGCAGCGGGGCCGACTCCTACAATGAGCAGTTCTTC	CSVGGSGADSYNEQFF
-	TRBV9	TRBJ2-1	-	TGTGCCAGCAGTGGAAACGATGAGCACTTCTTC	CASSGNDEHFF
-	TRBV28	TRBJ2-3	TRBD1	TGTGCCCGCAGTTCCGGACAGGTTGGGCCTCTTACGCAGTATTTT	CARSSGQVGPLTQYF
few	TRBV25-1	TRBJ2-7	TRBD1	TGTGCCAGCAGTAGGACAGGGGTGGACGAGCAGTACTTC	CASSRTGVDEQYF
-	TRBV6-5	TRBJ1-4	TRBD1	TGTGCCAGCAGGGGACAGGGGAGACATGAAAAACTGTTTTTT	CASRGQGRHEKLFF
-	TRBV5-1	TRBJ2-1	TRBD2	TGCGCCAGCAGCTCGCCGACTAGCGGGAGGGCCGTCAATGAGCAGTTCTTC	CASSSPTSGRAVNEQFF